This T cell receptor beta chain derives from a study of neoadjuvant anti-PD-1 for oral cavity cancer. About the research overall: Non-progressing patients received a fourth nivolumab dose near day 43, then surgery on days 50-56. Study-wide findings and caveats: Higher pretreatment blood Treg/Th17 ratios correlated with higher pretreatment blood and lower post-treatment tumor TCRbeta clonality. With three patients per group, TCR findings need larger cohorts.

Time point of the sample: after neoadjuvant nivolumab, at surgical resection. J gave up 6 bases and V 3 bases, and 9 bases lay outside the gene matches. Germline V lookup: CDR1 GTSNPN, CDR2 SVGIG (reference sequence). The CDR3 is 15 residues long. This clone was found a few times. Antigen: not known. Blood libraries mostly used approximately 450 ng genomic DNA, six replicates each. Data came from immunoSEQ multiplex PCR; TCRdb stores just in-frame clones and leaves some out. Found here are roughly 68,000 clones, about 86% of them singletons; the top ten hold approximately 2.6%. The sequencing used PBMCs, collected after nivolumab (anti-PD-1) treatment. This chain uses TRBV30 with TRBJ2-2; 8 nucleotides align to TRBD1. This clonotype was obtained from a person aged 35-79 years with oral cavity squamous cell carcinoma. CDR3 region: CAWRSGQGWSGELFF. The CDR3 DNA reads TGTGCCTGGAGATCTGGACAGGGCTGGTCCGGGGAGCTGTTTTTT.